The entry below gives a single T cell receptor (beta chain) sequence along with its context. No antigen is known for it. V shed 8 bases and J 2 bases; nucleotides not matched to a gene: 16. This CDR3 comprises 18 residues. Per the germline V gene, CDR1 is SEHNR and CDR2 is FQNEAQ (reference sequence). This sample stems from a study of shared clonotypes between healthy human individuals. For the study at large: Three CD4 naive, three CD4 memory, two CD8 naive and one CD8 memory plate were used per donor. Study findings and constraints: The naive CD4 repertoires of several donors were compared, and around 5.1% of clonotypes were shared. The sampled material consisted only of blood, and tissue repertoires are likely to differ.

Genomic DNA of every subset was divided equally among multiple immunoSEQ plates. The assay was immunoSEQ multiplex PCR, and TCRdb's table has in-frame clones only and misses some. The sample lists around 1 million clones, 60% to 85% seen once, with nearly 1.5% in the top ten. The chain is built from TRBV7-9 and TRBJ1-3, with 9 bases fitting TRBD1. The source material was memory CD4+ T cells sorted from blood. Documented subset: CD45RA-negative fraction. This clonotype originated in a man aged 18 to 30 in good health. For the CDR3, the DNA is TGTGCCAGCCAGCTTAGTCTTATTCGGGACAGGGCTGGAAACACCATATATTTT. Residues: CASQLSLIRDRAGNTIYF.